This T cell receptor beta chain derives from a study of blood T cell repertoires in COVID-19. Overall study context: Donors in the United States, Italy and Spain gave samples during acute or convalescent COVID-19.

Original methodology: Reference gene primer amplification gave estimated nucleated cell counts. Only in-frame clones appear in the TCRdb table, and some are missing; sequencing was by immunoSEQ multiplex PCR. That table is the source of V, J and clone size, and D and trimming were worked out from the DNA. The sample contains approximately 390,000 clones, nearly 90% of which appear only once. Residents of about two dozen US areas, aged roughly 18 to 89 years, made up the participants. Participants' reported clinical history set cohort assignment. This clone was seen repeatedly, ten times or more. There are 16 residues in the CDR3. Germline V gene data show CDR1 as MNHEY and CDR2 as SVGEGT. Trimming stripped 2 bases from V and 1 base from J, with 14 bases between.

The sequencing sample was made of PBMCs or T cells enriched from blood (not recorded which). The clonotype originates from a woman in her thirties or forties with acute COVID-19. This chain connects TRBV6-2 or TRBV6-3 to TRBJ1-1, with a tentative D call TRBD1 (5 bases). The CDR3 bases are TGTGCCAGCAGTTACGCCCGCGCAGGGAAGAACACTGAAGCTTTCTTT. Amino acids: CASSYARAGKNTEAFF.